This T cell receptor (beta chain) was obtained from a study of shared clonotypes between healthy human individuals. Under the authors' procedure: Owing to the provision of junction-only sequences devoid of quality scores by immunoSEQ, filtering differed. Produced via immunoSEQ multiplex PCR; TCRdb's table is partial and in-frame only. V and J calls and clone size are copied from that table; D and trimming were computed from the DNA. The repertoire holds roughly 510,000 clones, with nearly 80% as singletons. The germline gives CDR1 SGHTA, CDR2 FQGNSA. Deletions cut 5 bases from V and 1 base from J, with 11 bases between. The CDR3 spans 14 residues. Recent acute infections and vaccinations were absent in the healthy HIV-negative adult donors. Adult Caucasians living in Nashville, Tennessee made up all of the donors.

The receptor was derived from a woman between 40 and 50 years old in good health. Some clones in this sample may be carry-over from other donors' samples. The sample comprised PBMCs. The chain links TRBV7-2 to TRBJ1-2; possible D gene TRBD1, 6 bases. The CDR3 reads CASSQNRDNYGYTF. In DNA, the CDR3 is TGTGCCAGCAGCCAAAACAGGGATAACTATGGCTACACCTTC.